This TCR beta chain was documented in a study of shared clonotypes between healthy human individuals. Study overall: Those who served as donors were a couple of women and three men between the ages of 18 and 49.

Trimming pared 2 bases from V and 7 bases from J, leaving 6 bases between. Germline CDR1 MNHEY, CDR2 SVGAGI. The CDR3 runs to 13 residues. The study drew all its donors from Caucasian adults living in Nashville, Tennessee. The team ran DNA from unsorted PBMCs on ten immunoSEQ deep assay plates for sequencing. Profiled with immunoSEQ multiplex PCR; TCRdb holds only in-frame clones, not every one. The table has fewer than 650,000 clones, roughly four fifths seen once. This clone was picked up many times. Sequencing was performed on PBMCs. The chain couples TRBV6-5 to TRBJ1-6; no reliable D call. This sequence was found in a woman between 35 and 50 years old in good health. Some clones in this sample may be carry-over from other donors' samples. The CDR3 sequence: CASSYGANSPLHF. Written as DNA, the CDR3 is TGTGCCAGCAGTTACGGAGCGAATTCACCCCTCCACTTT.